The clone carrying this T cell receptor (beta chain) came up once. Its specificity is not known. The data were obtained in a study of T-cell memory formation after mild COVID-19. Study information: Clusters of TCRs were largely donor specific.

5'RACE, which relied on constant-segment primers, yielded TCR alpha and TCR beta cDNA libraries carrying sample barcodes and UMIs. TCRdb re-derived calls from the 5' RACE reads in MiXCR, one entry per CDR3 protein. This sample has about 270,000 distinct CDR3 sequences; approximately 15% occur once, and the top ten carry 2% to 2.5%. Study-level findings and limits: For contracting clones, CD4+ ones sat mainly in CM and EM, CD8+ in EMRA. Within pre-infection memory, some responding clones were found, suggesting cross-reactive memory joined.

This CDR3 comprises 18 residues. Trimming at V came to 5 bases and at J to 5 bases, leaving 16 bases not matched to a gene. What was sequenced was PBMCs or a T cell subset sorted from them (not recorded which). The source is an adult woman who had mild COVID-19 (a few samples of this study predate the infection). Cell type and time point are not known. The chain combines TRBV23-1 with TRBJ2-1, with 9 bases fitting TRBD1. TRBV23-1 is an open reading frame, and its role is uncertain. CDR3 loop: CASSSLVPGTGSHNEQFF. Written as DNA, the CDR3 is TGCGCCAGCAGTTCCCTTGTCCCCGGGACAGGGTCCCACAATGAGCAGTTCTTC.